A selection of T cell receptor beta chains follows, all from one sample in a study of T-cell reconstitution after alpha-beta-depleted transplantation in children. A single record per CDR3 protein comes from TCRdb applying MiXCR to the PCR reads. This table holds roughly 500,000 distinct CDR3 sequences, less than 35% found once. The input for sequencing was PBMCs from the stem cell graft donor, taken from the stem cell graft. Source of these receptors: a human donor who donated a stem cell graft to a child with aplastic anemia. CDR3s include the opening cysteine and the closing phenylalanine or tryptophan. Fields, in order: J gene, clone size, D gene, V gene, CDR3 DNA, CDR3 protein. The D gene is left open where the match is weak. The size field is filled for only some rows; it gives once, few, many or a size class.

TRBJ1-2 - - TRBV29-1 TGCAGCGGGACAGCGATGGACGTGGACTATGGCTACACCTTC CSGTAMDVDYGYTF
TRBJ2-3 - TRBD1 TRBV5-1 TGCGCCAGCAGGGGACAGACAGATACGCAGTATTTT CASRGQTDTQYF
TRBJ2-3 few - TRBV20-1 TGCAGTGCTGGGACACAGGGGACTAGCACAGATACGCAGTATTTT CSAGTQGTSTDTQYF
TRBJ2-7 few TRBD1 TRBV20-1 TGCAGTGCTAGGGGACAGGTCAACGAGCAGTACTTC CSARGQVNEQYF
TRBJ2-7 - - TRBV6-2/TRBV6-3 TGTGCCAGCAGTTTGACTAGTTCAAGCTACGAGCAGTACTTC CASSLTSSSYEQYF
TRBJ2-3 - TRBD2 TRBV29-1 TGCAGCGTTCTAACTAGCGGGAGAGGGTATTTT CSVLTSGRGYF
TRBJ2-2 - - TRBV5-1 TGCGCCAGCAGCTTGGCTTCTGGGGCGGCCGGGGAGCTGTTTTTT CASSLASGAAGELFF
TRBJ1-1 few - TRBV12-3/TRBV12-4 TGTGCCACCACCCGGGACACTGAAGCTTTCTTT CATTRDTEAFF
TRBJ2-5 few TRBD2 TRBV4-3 TGCGCCAGCAGCCAAGATCCAGCGGGAGGAGCCTGGGAGACCCAGTACTTC CASSQDPAGGAWETQYF
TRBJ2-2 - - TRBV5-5 TGTGCCAGCACCTTCGGTCAGGGGACCGGGGAGCTGTTTTTT CASTFGQGTGELFF
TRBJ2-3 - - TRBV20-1 TGCAGTGCCATCCGGGGCCCCACAGATACGCAGTATTTT CSAIRGPTDTQYF
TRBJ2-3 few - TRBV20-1 TGCAGTGCTATCTTCCCGGGACTTTTAGATACGCAGTATTTT CSAIFPGLLDTQYF
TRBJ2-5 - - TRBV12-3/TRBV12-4 TGTGCCAGCAGTGACCGGGCTCTAGGGGAGACCCAGTACTTC CASSDRALGETQYF
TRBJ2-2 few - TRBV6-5 TGTGCCAGCAGTTCCGGGACGGCGAACACCGGGGAGCTGTTTTTT CASSSGTANTGELFF
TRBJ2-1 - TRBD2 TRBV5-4 TGTGCCAGCAGCTTGGAGGTGTCCCCCCTAGCGGGAGGACTGGGTGAGCAGTTCTTC CASSLEVSPLAGGLGEQFF
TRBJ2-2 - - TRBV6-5 TGTGCCAGCAGTTATAGACACACCGGGGAGCTGTTTTTT CASSYRHTGELFF
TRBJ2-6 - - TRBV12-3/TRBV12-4 TGTGCCAGCAGTTCGAGGGGGTCTTCTCGGGCCAACGGCCTGACTTTC CASSSRGSSRANGLTF
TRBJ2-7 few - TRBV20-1 TGCAGTGCTAGGCGCGAGTACAGGGAACACGAGCAGTACTTC CSARREYREHEQYF
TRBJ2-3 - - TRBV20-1 TGCAGTTTTCTTAGCACAGATACGCAGTATTTT CSFLSTDTQYF
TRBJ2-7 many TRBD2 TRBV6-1 TGTGCCAGCAGTACACGGGGTAGCGGGGCCTACGAGCAGTACTTC CASSTRGSGAYEQYF
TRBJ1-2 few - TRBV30 TGTGCCTGGAGTCTTAACTTAAGGGGAGGCTACACCTTC CAWSLNLRGGYTF
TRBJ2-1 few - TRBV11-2 TGTGCCAGCAGCCGTAAGAGCGGGTCAAAATCCGGCGAGCAGTTCTTC CASSRKSGSKSGEQFF
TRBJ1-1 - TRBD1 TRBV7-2 TGTGCCAGCAGATTGACAGGGGGCGCATACGAAGCTTTCTTT CASRLTGGAYEAFF
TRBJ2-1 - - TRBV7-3 TGTGCCAGCAGCCCCGGTGGGACCCCCGAGGACTTC CASSPGGTPEDF
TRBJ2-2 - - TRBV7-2 TGTGCCAGCAGCCCTGCCTACACCGGGGAGCTGTTTTTT CASSPAYTGELFF
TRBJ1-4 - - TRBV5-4 TGTGCCAGCAGCTTGGGTGACCTTAATGAAAAACTGTTTTTT CASSLGDLNEKLFF
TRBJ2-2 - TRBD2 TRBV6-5 TGTGCCAGCAGTTACGGGCGGGGGGGTCCAGCGGGAGGCGCCGGGGAGCTGTTTTTT CASSYGRGGPAGGAGELFF
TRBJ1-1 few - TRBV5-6 TGTGCCAGCAGCTTGGCCTTCACGGGCCGGGGCTTGAACACTGAAGCTTTCTTT CASSLAFTGRGLNTEAFF
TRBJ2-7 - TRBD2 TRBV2 TGTGCCAGCGTCGGGGGGAGCTCCTACGAGCAGTACTTC CASVGGSSYEQYF
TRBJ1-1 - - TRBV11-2 TGTGCCAGCAGCCCCTCGGTCCCTGAAGCTTTCTTT CASSPSVPEAFF
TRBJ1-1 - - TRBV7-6 TGTGCCAGCAGCTTTGCAGGGGCCGGCACTGAAGCTTTCTTT CASSFAGAGTEAFF
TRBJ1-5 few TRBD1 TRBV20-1 TGCAGTGCTAGGAAGACAGGGGGAATCGGTCAGCCCCAGCATTTT CSARKTGGIGQPQHF
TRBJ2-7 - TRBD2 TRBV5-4 TGTGCCAGCAGCTTTGGCGGGAGGGCTGACGAGCAGTACTTC CASSFGGRADEQYF
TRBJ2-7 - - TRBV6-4 TGTGCCAGCAGTGACCGCAGGGGGGTAGGCGAGCAGTACTTC CASSDRRGVGEQYF
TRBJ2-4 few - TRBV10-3 TGTGCCATCAGTGAGAACCCAGGTGGGGCGATTCGGAAAAACATTCAGTACTTC CAISENPGGAIRKNIQYF
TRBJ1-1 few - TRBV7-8 TGTGCCAGCAGCTTGGTGCCAGGGGCTAGTAAGAACACTGAAGCTTTCTTT CASSLVPGASKNTEAFF
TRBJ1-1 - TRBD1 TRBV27 TGTGCCAGCAGTTCGCGGGGACAGGGAAGTGAAGCTTTCTTT CASSSRGQGSEAFF